The present T cell receptor (beta chain) was sequenced within a study of shared clonotypes between healthy human individuals. Background on the study: Researchers assigned three CD4 naive, three CD4 memory, two CD8 naive and one CD8 memory plate to each donor. Regarding the study as a whole: In general, naive subsets displayed greater estimated richness than memory subsets did. Several donors shared roughly 5% of their naive CD4 clonotypes.

Naive CD8 isolation took CD45RO-negative cells positively selected for CCR7 and excluded terminally differentiated effector memory CD45RA+ cells. Every contributor of samples was a Caucasian grown-up residing in Nashville, Tennessee. The CDR3 contains 11 residues. Trimming pared 5 bases from V and 2 bases from J, leaving 6 bases between. Germline values: CDR1 SQVTM, CDR2 ANQGSEA. About this clone itself: No antigen is known for it.

Profiling relied on immunoSEQ multiplex PCR, and the TCRdb table lists in-frame clones only, not all of them. The table lists about 750,000 clones, approximately 92% of them singletons. Sequenced material: naive CD8+ T cells sorted from blood. This TCR came from a man between 25 and 39 years old in good health. The rearrangement joins TRBV29-1 to TRBJ2-5, with D unresolved. The CDR3 DNA sequence: TGCAGCGTTAGTATACAAGAGACCCAGTACTTC. Translating gives CSVSIQETQYF.